A selection of T cell receptor beta chains follows, all from one sample in a study of CD8 T cells in Susac syndrome. One entry per CDR3 protein results from TCRdb running MiXCR on the immunoSEQ multiplex PCR reads. Among some 97,000 distinct CDR3 sequences listed, 95% were seen once. Input material: CD8+ T cells from PBMCs. These receptor sequences come from a human donor with Susac syndrome. CDR3s include the opening cysteine and the closing phenylalanine or tryptophan. A D gene is named only where the DNA matches it firmly. For some rows the clone size is stated as once, few or many, or as a class when expanded; others skip it.

CDR3nt,CDR3aa,j_gene,abundance,v_gene,len,d_gene
TGCGCCAGCAGCCCGGGACAGTCCCTCTACGAGCAGTACTTC,CASSPGQSLYEQYF,TRBJ2-7,-,TRBV5-1,14,TRBD1
TGCAGCGTTGAATTGAGGGATGGGCAGTACTTC,CSVELRDGQYF,TRBJ2-7,once,TRBV29-1,11,-
TGCAGCGTTGGGCGGTGGAGGGGACACGAGCAGTACTTC,CSVGRWRGHEQYF,TRBJ2-7,-,TRBV29-1,13,-
TGCGCCAGCAGCCAAGGGGTTGGGGAGACCCAGTACTTC,CASSQGVGETQYF,TRBJ2-5,-,TRBV4-1,13,-
TGTGCCAGCAGGCGCAGTGAGGCTAATGAGCAGTTCTTC,CASRRSEANEQFF,TRBJ2-1,-,TRBV5-6,13,-
TGCGCCAGCAGTAAGACCCGAGACAGAGGGGAGACCCAGTACTTC,CASSKTRDRGETQYF,TRBJ2-5,once,TRBV5-1,15,-
TGTGCCAGCAGCTTGGGACTAGCGGAGTCCTACGAGCAGTACTTC,CASSLGLAESYEQYF,TRBJ2-7,once,TRBV5-4,15,TRBD2
TGTGCCAGCGAATATAGCGGGACCCCGTACGAGCAGTACTTC,CASEYSGTPYEQYF,TRBJ2-7,-,TRBV28,14,TRBD2
TGTGCCAGCAGCGTAGGACACTCGAACACCGGGGAGCTGTTTTTT,CASSVGHSNTGELFF,TRBJ2-2,once,TRBV9,15,-
TGCAGCGTTGAAAGGGAGCTGAACACTGAAGCTTTCTTT,CSVERELNTEAFF,TRBJ1-1,once,TRBV29-1,13,-
TGCGCCAGCAGCTTGGGACAGGGGGAATCCACTGAAGCTTTCTTT,CASSLGQGESTEAFF,TRBJ1-1,once,TRBV5-1,15,TRBD1
TGTGCCAGCAGCGCACAGGGGGGGGGCTACGAGCAGTACTTC,CASSAQGGGYEQYF,TRBJ2-7,-,TRBV7-9,14,-
TGTGCCAGCAGCCCCCCACACGGGGTCTCCTACAATGAGCAGTTCTTC,CASSPPHGVSYNEQFF,TRBJ2-1,-,TRBV3-1,16,-
TGTGCCAGCAGGTTACTAGCGGACCAATACAATGAGCAGTTCTTC,CASRLLADQYNEQFF,TRBJ2-1,-,TRBV2,15,TRBD2
TGTGCCAGCAGCCTAGCGGGAGCTGGGGCCAACGTCCTGACTTTC,CASSLAGAGANVLTF,TRBJ2-6,few,TRBV3-1,15,TRBD2
TGCAGTGCTAGAGTGAAGGGGGCGCCGGGGAATTCACCCCTCCACTTT,CSARVKGAPGNSPLHF,TRBJ1-6,once,TRBV20-1,16,TRBD1